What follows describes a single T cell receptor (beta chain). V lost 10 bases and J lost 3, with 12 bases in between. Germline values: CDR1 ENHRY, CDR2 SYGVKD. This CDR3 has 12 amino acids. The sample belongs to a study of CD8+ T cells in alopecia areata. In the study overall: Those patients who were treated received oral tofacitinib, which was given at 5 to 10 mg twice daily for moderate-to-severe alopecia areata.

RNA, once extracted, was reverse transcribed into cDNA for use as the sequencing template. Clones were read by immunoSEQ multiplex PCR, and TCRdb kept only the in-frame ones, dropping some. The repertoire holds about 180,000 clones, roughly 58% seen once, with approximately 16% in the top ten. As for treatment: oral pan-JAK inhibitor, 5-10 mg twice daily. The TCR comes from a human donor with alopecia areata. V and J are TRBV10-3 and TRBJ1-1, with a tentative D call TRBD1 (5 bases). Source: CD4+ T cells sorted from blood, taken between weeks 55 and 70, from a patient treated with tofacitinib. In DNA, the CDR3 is TGTGCCACCAGGGCCAGGGACACTGAAGCTTTCTTT. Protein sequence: CATRARDTEAFF.